This note documents a single T cell receptor (beta chain) sequence. The data originate from a study of T cell responses to AZD1222 COVID-19 vaccine. The V gene's germline CDR1 is SGHRS and CDR2 YFSETQ. This CDR3 contains 18 residues. Trimming removed 0 bases from V and 8 bases from J; junction bases left unmatched: 14. Sequencing used immunoSEQ multiplex PCR; TCRdb keeps in-frame clones, though not all of them. The top ten hold roughly 18% of the sample, which has more than 85,000 clones, roughly 88% seen once. This sequence originates from an adult in good health. Sequencing used peripheral blood, obtained on day 0 of AZD1222 vaccination. The chain recombines TRBV5-1 with TRBJ1-4, with 9 positions matching TRBD1. The CDR3 nucleotides are TGCGCCAGCAGCTTGGGACGGGACAGGGCTTTTTATCGGGAAAAACTGTTTTTT. This encodes CASSLGRDRAFYREKLFF. The full variable domain, in which reference TRBV5-1 and TRBJ1-4 provide the parts outside the CDR3, is KAGVTQTPRYLIKTRGQQVTLSCSPISGHRSVSWYQQTPGQGLQFLFEYFSETQRNKGNFPGRFSGRQFSNSRSEMNVSTLELGDSALYLCASSLGRDRAFYREKLFFGSGTQLSVL.